Below, 21 T cell receptor beta chains from the same sample are listed, as sequenced in a study of early T cells in non-severe SARS-CoV-2 infection. TCRdb called the 5' RACE reads again in MiXCR, with one record for every CDR3 protein. The sample holds tens of thousands of distinct CDR3 sequences, roughly 15% seen once. Sequenced: whole blood. The source is an adult who was a healthcare worker with PCR-confirmed SARS-CoV-2 infection or an uninfected control (not recorded which).

This clonotype was seen ten or more times. The genes are TRBV4-3 and TRBJ1-2; TRBD1 matches 7 bases. Germline-derived CDR1 and CDR2 are LGHNA and YSLEER. This CDR3 contains 15 residues. After removal of 4 bases from V and 3 bases from J, the junction contained 8 bases not matched to a gene. In DNA, the CDR3 is TGCGCCAGCAGCCCCACTCGACAGGGATACTATGGCTACACCTTC. Its protein is CASSPTRQGYYGYTF.

In its sample, this clonotype was seen many times. The genes are TRBV9 and TRBJ2-3, with 10 nucleotides matching TRBD2. There are 15 residues in the CDR3. Germline assignment: CDR1 SGDLS and CDR2 YYNGEE. Trimming cost V 5 bases and J 1 base; bases outside gene matches: 4. Written as DNA, the CDR3 is TGTGCCAGCAGATCTAGCGGGGGCCGCACAGATACGCAGTATTTT. As protein: CASRSSGGRTDTQYF.

This chain joins TRBV3-1 and TRBJ1-4, with D unclear. This CDR3 is built from 14 residues. Germline CDR1 reads LGHDT; CDR2 reads YNNKEL (reference sequence). V shed 4 bases and J shed 6 bases, with 12 bases lying between them. CDR3 protein: CASSLRSMDEKLFF. The CDR3 DNA reads TGTGCCAGCAGCCTAAGAAGTATGGATGAAAAACTGTTTTTT.

In this sample, this clonotype turned up many times. This chain uses TRBV4-3 with TRBJ2-4; D might be TRBD2 (6 bases). The CDR3 spans 13 residues. Trimming stripped 0 bases from V and 11 bases from J, with 11 bases between. Germline V CDR1 and CDR2: LGHNA, YSLEER. The CDR3 region is CASSQEPWGVQYF. CDR3 bases: TGCGCCAGCAGCCAAGAGCCCTGGGGGGTTCAGTACTTC.

V and J are TRBV20-1 and TRBJ2-7; D may be TRBD2 (5 bases). The germline gives CDR1 DFQATT, CDR2 SNEGSKA (reference sequence). This CDR3 has 13 amino acids. V was pared by 7 bases and J by 9 bases, with 22 bases between. CDR3 residues: CSVRGLGLAGQYF. The DNA of the CDR3 is TGCAGTGTCAGAGGTCTAGGCCTTGCGGGGCAGTACTTC.

This clonotype was observed a few times. The rearrangement uses TRBV5-1 and TRBJ1-2, with D perhaps TRBD1 (5 bases). The V gene lost 0 bases and the J gene lost 7 bases, with 19 bases spanning the gap. Germline-derived CDR1 and CDR2 are SGHRS and YFSETQ. CDR3 size: 16 residues. The CDR3 nucleotides read TGCGCCAGCAGCTTGGCTTCGGTAGGGGTAGTTCGTGGCTACACCTTC. It specifies CASSLASVGVVRGYTF.

V usage is TRBV10-2 and J usage is TRBJ1-2, with D tentatively TRBD1 (6 bases). Looked up from germline, CDR1 is WSHSY and CDR2 is SAAADI. The CDR3 extends over 17 amino acids. Trimming left V 3 bases short and J 2 bases short, with 19 bases between. Here the CDR3 reads CASSEPQQGLGNYGYTF. CDR3 nucleotides: TGCGCCAGCAGTGAACCCCAACAGGGTTTAGGAAACTATGGCTACACCTTC.

This sequence joins TRBV7-9 and TRBJ1-2; TRBD1 matches at 8 bases. The CDR3 sequence is 16 residues long. CDR1 is SEHNR and CDR2 is FQNEAQ in the germline V gene (reference sequence). With 7 bases clipped from V and 0 bases from J, the junction kept 10 bases outside the gene matches. The CDR3 nucleotides read TGTGCCAGCAACGTCCTTTACAGGGGGGCTAACTATGGCTACACCTTC. Translated, it gives CASNVLYRGANYGYTF.

This clonotype was seen ten or more times. At one end, the junction sequence differs from germline, possibly due to a read error. The chain has TRBV12-3 or TRBV12-4 and TRBJ1-1, with no clear D. The CDR3 is made up of 11 amino acids. CDR3 nucleotide sequence: TGTGCCAGCAGTTTGAAAACTGAAGCTTTCTTT. It specifies CASSLKTEAFF.

This clonotype has at least ten counts. The chain joins TRBV2 to TRBJ1-4, with 8 bases identical to TRBD1. Per the germline V gene, CDR1 is SNHLY and CDR2 is FYNNEI. There are 14 residues in the CDR3. V lost 6 bases and J lost 7; bases outside the gene matches: 7. CDR3 protein: CASRRDRGGEKLFF. The CDR3 DNA follows: TGTGCCAGCAGGAGAGACAGGGGCGGTGAAAAACTGTTTTTT.

This chain uses TRBV5-6 with TRBJ2-5; unclear D gene. Germline-derived CDR1 and CDR2 are SGHDT and YYEEEE. V was trimmed by 3 bases and J by 5 bases, leaving 14 bases between them. This CDR3 comprises 14 residues. CDR3 sequence (DNA): TGTGCCAGCAGCTGGGAAGGCTCTTTGGAGACCCAGTACTTC. Encoded protein: CASSWEGSLETQYF.

This rearrangement joins TRBV20-1 to TRBJ2-7; tentatively, D is TRBD2 (5 bases). This CDR3 comprises 13 residues. V was shortened by 5 bases and J by 3 bases, with 14 bases between the two germline ends. Germline CDR1 is DFQATT and CDR2 is SNEGSKA (reference sequence). The CDR3 is CSAGRAADYEQYF. The DNA of the CDR3 is TGCAGTGCTGGGCGAGCGGCCGACTACGAGCAGTACTTC.

The table lists this clonotype with many counts. The V and J genes are TRBV2 and TRBJ2-7, with D hard to call. The CDR3 is 16 residues long. Germline-derived CDR1 and CDR2 are SNHLY and FYNNEI. V lost 6 bases and J lost 3, with 21 bases in between. The CDR3 coding sequence is TGTGCCAGCAGGCCGTCCTTAAGGATGGGAAGCTACGAGCAGTACTTC. It yields the protein CASRPSLRMGSYEQYF.

A single count supports this clonotype. The chain carries TRBV5-1 and TRBJ2-5; unclear D gene. The V gene lost 4 bases and the J gene lost 3 bases, with 16 bases spanning the gap. The CDR3 is made up of 15 amino acids. Per the germline V gene, CDR1 is SGHRS and CDR2 is YFSETQ. The CDR3 DNA reads as TGCGCCAGCAGCGTCACCCCGACTGGAAAAGAGACCCAGTACTTC. Translation: CASSVTPTGKETQYF.

There are many counts of this clonotype. Here the CDR3 DNA reads TGCAGTGCTGGGACTAGCGGGACCTACAATGAGCAGTTCTTC. Protein product: CSAGTSGTYNEQFF. The gene calls are TRBV20-1 and TRBJ2-1, with 13 bases aligning to TRBD2. Germline V gene sequence: CDR1 DFQATT, CDR2 SNEGSKA (reference sequence). The CDR3 has 14 residues. J lost 2 bases, V lost 5 bases, and 0 bases had no gene match.

On this clonotype: Possible read error: a much larger clone is one base away. The V gene is TRBV7-9, the J gene TRBJ1-2, with no clear D. This CDR3 spans 13 amino acids. V was trimmed by 4 bases and J by 2 bases, leaving 8 bases between them. Germline CDR1 and CDR2: SEHNR and FQNEAQ (reference sequence). The CDR3 bases are TGTGCCAGCAGCTGGGCCGAAAACTATGGCTACACCTTC. Its translation is CASSWAENYGYTF.

This clonotype has a handful of counts. The chain has TRBV2 and TRBJ2-5; 9 nucleotides align to TRBD1. The CDR3 runs 15 residues. Per germline, CDR1 SNHLY and CDR2 FYNNEI. Unmatched junction bases numbered 7, after V lost 3 bases and J lost 5 bases. In DNA, the CDR3 is TGTGCCAGCAGTGAGGGACAGGGAGGTAGTGAGACCCAGTACTTC. Its protein product is CASSEGQGGSETQYF. The variable domain in full, with the rest retrieved from reference TRBV2 and TRBJ2-5, is EPEVTQTPSHQVTQMGQEVILRCVPISNHLYFYWYRQILGQKVEFLVSFYNNEISEKSEIFDDQFSVERPDGSNFTLKIRSTKLEDSAMYFCASSEGQGGSETQYFGPGTRLLVL.

J is TRBJ1-5 and V is TRBV12-3 or TRBV12-4; 9 bases align to TRBD1. V shed 5 bases and J 4 bases; nucleotides not matched to a gene: 9. The CDR3 extends over 16 amino acids. This CDR3 reads CASSRATGGKNQPQHF. CDR3 in DNA: TGTGCCAGCAGTCGGGCGACAGGGGGAAAGAATCAGCCCCAGCATTTT.

In this sample, this clonotype turned up a few times. This chain uses TRBV6-5 with TRBJ1-2, with 7 bases aligning to TRBD1. V trimming: 2 bases; J trimming: 4 bases; junction bases outside the gene matches: 7. Germline-derived CDR1 and CDR2 are MNHEY and SVGAGI. The CDR3 spans 15 residues. CDR3 DNA: TGTGCCAGCAGTTACCTAAGGACAGGAGTCTATGGCTACACCTTC. It yields the protein CASSYLRTGVYGYTF.

This clonotype was counted only a few times. V and J are TRBV7-9 and TRBJ1-3; D call uncertain. Germline-derived CDR1 and CDR2 are SEHNR and FQNEAQ (reference sequence). This CDR3 has 13 amino acids. The V end lost 10 bases, the J end lost 0 bases, and 10 bases lay between the germline ends. The CDR3 DNA sequence: TGTGCCACCGTTGGAGTCTCTGGAAACACCATATATTTT. Protein product: CATVGVSGNTIYF.

The rearrangement uses TRBV7-9 and TRBJ1-4, with D unresolved. Germline V CDR1 and CDR2: SEHNR, FQNEAQ (reference sequence). This CDR3 is built from 12 residues. V gave up 5 bases and J gave up 8 bases, with 9 bases separating them. CDR3: CASSRSSEKLFF. The CDR3 bases are TGTGCCAGCAGCCGGTCTTCGGAAAAACTGTTTTTT.